This T cell receptor beta chain was recorded in a study of blood T cells in healthy people across ages. Study-wide background: Template-switching capture recovered about one barcoded beta molecule per two T cells.

Primers used in a second PCR of about 6 to 12 cycles were a sample-barcoded 5' primer and a J-beta primer mix. From the 5' RACE reads, TCRdb called clonotypes with MiXCR, one entry per CDR3 protein. The table lists nearly 1 million distinct CDR3 sequences, about 53% of them singletons. In this sample, this clonotype turned up once. This CDR3 spans 18 amino acids. V was pared by 3 bases and J by 0 bases, with 10 bases of the junction left unmatched. Germline assignment: CDR1 MNHEY and CDR2 SMNVEV (reference sequence). This TCR derives from a woman aged 60-75 years in good health. The V and J genes are TRBV27 and TRBJ1-1; 10 bases are a match to TRBD1. Sequenced sample: blood. CDR3 loop: CASSFQPGTGAMNTEAFF. In nucleotides, the CDR3 is TGTGCCAGCAGTTTCCAACCTGGGACAGGGGCTATGAACACTGAAGCTTTCTTT.